This T cell receptor beta chain is drawn from a study of blood T cells in healthy people across ages (dated by TCRdb to 2013 to 2016). Regarding the complete study: Template switching captured roughly one uniquely barcoded TCR beta cDNA molecule per two T cells in model experiments. To track age-related changes in TCR beta repertoire diversity, the study relied on deep sequencing normalized with unique cDNA molecular identifiers. The donors were split into four age groups: young (average about 15 years), middle-aged (more than 35), aged (roughly 68) and long-lived (about 74). To avoid experimental bias, donors of different ages were spread randomly across the sequencing lanes. The study analyzed two additional independent replicas of 1 million unique cDNA reads from the same blood draw for two donors, one aged 18 to 30 and one aged 80 or older. Study-wide findings and limitations: Bulk unsorted PBMC profiling prevented conclusive comparison of naive and antigen-experienced compartments. The CMV infection status of donors was not known, potentially confounding age-related changes in expanded clonotypes. Compared with the aged group, more naive CD4+ T cells, fewer expanded clones and increased TCR diversity were shown by the long-lived group, suggesting age selection. The percentage of naive T cells measured by flow cytometry correlated strongly with observed TCR beta diversity. Estimates of total diversity based on one million sequenced T cells were regarded as lower bounds and as underestimates. Observed TCR beta diversity per million T cells fell roughly linearly with age, and a significant reduction was already apparent by age around 39.

This clonotype has just a few counts. Which antigen it targets is not known. No quality values exist for individual bases; no much larger clone is one base distant. Library method: 5' RACE. A second PCR of roughly 6 to 11 cycles was run with a J-beta primer mix and a sample-barcoded 5' primer. Each TCR beta cDNA molecule received a unique molecular identifier from a template-switch 5' adaptor carrying 12 random nucleotides. Each sample yielded at least 2.5 million CDR3-containing paired-end reads. The Mint cDNA synthesis kit, primed by a TRBC-specific oligonucleotide, was used to synthesize first-strand cDNA from all RNA. Following uracil-DNA glycosylase treatment, a first 18-cycle PCR with universal primers M1SS and BC2_uni_R was performed on all cDNA. The authors processed their data as follows. Each sample was normalized by randomly selecting 1 million high-quality reads, each carrying a distinct molecular identifier. Instead of being binned into consensus sequences, reads with shared molecular identifiers were discarded. MiTCR, set to a Q25 quality threshold and the strictest error-elimination algorithm, was used for CDR3 identification, clonotype clustering and error correction. A nonparametric unseen species model using Euler transformation provided a lower-bound estimate of total TCR beta diversity. TCRdb reanalyzed the raw reads on its own, using fastp at Q25 for trimming and MiXCR for clone calling, and kept in-frame beta chains. Every CDR3 protein is listed once, alongside the most common genes and DNA of its rows. The V and J calls, along with clone size, are taken from TCRdb and not from the paper's own processing. The sample data list 1.5 million to 2 million distinct CDR3 sequences, and around 42% of these were observed just once. Roughly 24% of the sample lies in the top ten.

Donors were 40 or so systemically healthy Caucasian individuals from Russia aged roughly 6 to 95 years. Each donor gave about 9.7 milliliters of peripheral blood, drawn into EDTA-treated Vacutainer tubes. Ficoll-Paque density-gradient centrifugation was used to isolate PBMCs, with at least 6.5 million per sample. Trizol reagent was used to extract total RNA from the PBMCs, yielding at least 6 micrograms per sample. For every donor, an aliquot of PBMCs went through flow cytometry to measure the percentages of naive CD45RAhigh/CD27high T cells. CDR1 ENHRY and CDR2 SYGVKD are derived from the germline V gene. The CDR3 covers 15 residues, taking in both the cysteine and the phenylalanine. The CDR3 DNA has 45 bases and is translated from base 1.

Sequenced: blood. The rearranged chain carries TRBV10-3 and TRBJ2-4, with the D assignment possibly TRBD1 or TRBD2, given 5 matching bases for each. The J call may be wrong; the DNA end is better matched by TRBJ2-7. The sequence was obtained from a human donor in good health. The nucleotide sequence is TGTGCCATCAGTGGGTCGAGGGGATTGTCCTACGAGCAGTACTTC. Its protein product is CAISGSRGLSYEQYF.